These T cell receptor beta chains were read from a single sample in a study of vaccination effects on CD4 cells after COVID-19. Repertoires were generated with immunoSEQ multiplex PCR, while TCRdb's copy carries only in-frame clones and drops some. The sample includes fewer than 90,000 clones, over 75% of them seen just once. Their cognate antigens are unknown. The starting material was CD4+ T cells from PBMCs cultured with HCoV-OC43 spike peptides, obtained after COVID-19 vaccination. The receptor source for this set is a human donor who received a COVID-19 vaccine. Each CDR3 is given with its conserved first and last residue. A D gene is named only where the DNA matches it firmly. The size of a clone is reported for some rows only, either as once, few or many, or as a class for expanded clones.

size	D	V	J	CDR3	DNA
.	TRBD1	TRBV5-6	TRBJ1-1	CASSLAWDRNMNTEAFF	TGTGCCAGCAGCTTGGCCTGGGACAGGAATATGAACACTGAAGCTTTCTTT
.	.	TRBV2	TRBJ2-3	CASREQGGTDTQYF	TGTGCCAGCAGGGAGCAGGGGGGAACAGATACGCAGTATTTT
.	.	TRBV30	TRBJ1-6	CAWAGVYNSPLHF	TGTGCCTGGGCAGGGGTCTATAATTCACCCCTCCACTTT
few	.	TRBV19	TRBJ2-3	CASNTDRRTDTQYF	TGTGCCAGTAACACGGACAGACGCACAGATACGCAGTATTTT
.	TRBD2	TRBV7-3	TRBJ2-3	CASSQSGASWGDTQYF	TGTGCCAGCAGCCAGAGCGGGGCCTCCTGGGGGGATACGCAGTATTTT
.	.	TRBV27	TRBJ1-2	CASSAGTANGYTF	TGTGCCAGCAGTGCCGGGACCGCAAATGGCTACACCTTC
.	.	TRBV24-1	TRBJ1-2	CATSDLEGGYTF	TGTGCCACCAGTGATCTTGAGGGGGGCTACACCTTC
.	.	TRBV27	TRBJ1-2	CASSLKEDSNYGYTF	TGTGCCAGCAGTTTAAAGGAGGACAGTAACTATGGCTACACCTTC
.	.	TRBV24-1	TRBJ2-2	CATSDLTGTENTGELFF	TGTGCCACCAGTGACCTAACCGGGACGGAGAACACCGGGGAGCTGTTTTTT
few	.	TRBV5-1	TRBJ1-6	CASSLTGGSNSPLHF	TGCGCCAGCAGCTTGACCGGGGGCTCAAATTCACCCCTCCACTTT